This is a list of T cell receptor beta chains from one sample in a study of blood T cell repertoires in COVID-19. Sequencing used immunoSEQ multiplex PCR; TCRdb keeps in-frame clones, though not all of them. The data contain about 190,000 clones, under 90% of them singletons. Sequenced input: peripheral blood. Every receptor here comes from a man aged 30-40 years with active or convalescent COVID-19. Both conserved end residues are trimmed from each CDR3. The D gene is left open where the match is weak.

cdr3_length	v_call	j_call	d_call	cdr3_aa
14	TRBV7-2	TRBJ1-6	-	ASSLEGRTNNSPLH
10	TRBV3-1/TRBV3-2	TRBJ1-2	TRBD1	ASSQTGYGYT
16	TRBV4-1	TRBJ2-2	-	ASSQDRARAWDTGELF
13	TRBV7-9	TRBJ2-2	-	ASSLDQGHTGELF
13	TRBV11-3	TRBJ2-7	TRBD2	ASSTQGGPRYEQY
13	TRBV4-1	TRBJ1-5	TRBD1	ASSQEEGDSWPQH
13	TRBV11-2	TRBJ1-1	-	ASSPVGGSGTEAF
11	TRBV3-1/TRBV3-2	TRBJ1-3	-	ASSLSAGNTIY
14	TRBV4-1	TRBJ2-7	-	ASSQGSAGISYEQY
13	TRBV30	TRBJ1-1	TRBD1	AWSLGTGLNTEAF
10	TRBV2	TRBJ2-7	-	ASYQDSFEQY
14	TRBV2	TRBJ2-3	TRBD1	ASSQGTGGRTDTQY
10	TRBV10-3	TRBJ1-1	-	AISGPYTEAF
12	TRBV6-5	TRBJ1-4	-	ASRSAGANEKLF
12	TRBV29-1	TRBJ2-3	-	SVGHSAPTDTQY
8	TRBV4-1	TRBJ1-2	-	ASSQVETI
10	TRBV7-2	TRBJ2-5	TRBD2	ATSGGLETQY
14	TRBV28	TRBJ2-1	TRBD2	ASSSPPGLTGDEQF
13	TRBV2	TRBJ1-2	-	ASRRSTGKPDGYT